This T cell receptor (beta chain) was captured by sequencing in a study of shared clonotypes between healthy human individuals (dated by TCRdb to the early 2020s). About the study as a whole: A few men and a couple of women, aged 18 to 49 years, made up the cohort. Per donor, three plates each were used for CD4 naive and CD4 memory, two for CD8 naive, and one for CD8 memory. To estimate repertoire size and how much clonotype sharing occurs between individuals, the study deeply sequenced the blood TCR repertoires of about five healthy adults. Libraries were prepared and TCR repertoires were sequenced by different laboratories using diverse techniques, in order to increase sequencing depth and limit assay-specific biases. Leukapheresis yielded between about 0.85 and 10 billion PBMCs per donor. Overall results and qualifications from the work: Pairwise subsampling led to the expectation that sequencing depth would affect the degree of clonotype sharing among donors. Across four donors, about 4.5% of naive CD4, approximately 3.6% of naive CD8, about 2.3% of memory CD4, and approximately 0.4% of memory CD8 clonotypes were shared. Clonotypes shared by all four sorted-subset donors showed higher generation probabilities than non-shared clonotypes. Because the study included a small number of donors, the genetic and exposure-history diversity represented was limited. Incomplete sequencing was indicated by rarefaction of sorted-subset datasets, despite the large sequencing depth. Larger estimated clonotype richness was generally found for naive subsets than for memory subsets. Sampling was restricted to blood, and TCR repertoires in tissue are likely to differ from TCR repertoires in blood.

Regarding this clone: Its specific antigen is unknown. No much larger clone exists at a distance of one base, and base qualities are not known.

Using the deep immunoSEQ assay, TCR CDR3 regions were amplified from genomic DNA by multiplex PCR. For each cell subset, the extracted genomic DNA was distributed evenly across all wells of several immunoSEQ 96-well plates, and each plate served as one replicate. For sorted subsets, roughly 0.2 ug genomic DNA, equal to 25,000 to 35,000 T cell genomes, was loaded into each replicate PCR. Purified libraries were quantified with a Qubit 3.0 fluorometer, sized on a Bioanalyzer 2100, and re-quantified with the KAPA Library Quantification kit. Each immunoSEQ 96-well plate was sequenced on its own single-read 150-cycle Illumina NextSeq 550 flow cell. The study's own analysis went as follows. Because the immunoSEQ output included only junctional sequences and no quality scores, the filtering could not be the same as the filtering used for full-length reads. Sequences were annotated with PyIR, a Python wrapper for IgBLAST v1.9, and V/J genes and CDR3 were assigned using IMGT germline references. Any read was removed if the V/J assignment was weak (E-value above 1e-6), the CDR3 was missing, or the read contained stop codons, out-of-frame junctions, or ambiguous translated residues. A V3J clonotype was defined by an identical inferred V gene, J gene, and CDR3 amino acid sequence. The percentage overlap between two repertoires was calculated by dividing the number of shared unique clonotypes by the size of the smaller repertoire. Richness of each repertoire was evaluated using RTK rarefaction, the Chao1 estimator, and Recon v2.1 estimates of unobserved clonotypes. Generation probabilities were computed with OLGA for all TCRbeta clonotypes obtained by the gDNA method from a few donors. Entries here come from immuneACCESS through TCRdb and include only in-frame sequences with V and J called. Some clones fail to appear in such tables; in the studies checked, an unresolved V gene covers under half of the shortfall, and the cause of the remainder is unknown. V and J calls and clone size are those listed in that table; D and trimming were worked out from the DNA. Here the sample has around 2,000,000 clones; less than 95% occur a single time. The top ten constitute around 1.2% of the sample.

CD8 naive samples consisted of CD45RO-negative cells that were positively selected for CCR7, yielding a CD45RA+CCR7+ population without TemRA cells. The donors were healthy, HIV-negative adults with no recently reported acute infections or vaccinations. All donors were Caucasian adults living in Nashville, Tennessee, USA. Blood was collected by leukapheresis, and PBMCs were isolated by Ficoll-Histopaque density gradient centrifugation and then cryopreserved in liquid nitrogen vapor phase. Analytical flow cytometry was used to check the purity and quantity of each magnetically sorted T cell population. Genomic DNA was isolated from every sorted fraction and measured by UV absorbance on a Nanodrop 2000c. V was cut back by 11 bases and J by 5 bases, leaving a gap of 19 bases between them. The CDR3 covers 15 residues, taking in both the cysteine and the phenylalanine. Kept here is only the CDR3 DNA, which spans 45 bases and is read in frame from base 1. Via the germline V gene (reference sequence), CDR1 is WNHNN and CDR2 SYGVQD.

The receptor comes from a man younger than 35 in good health. The specimen was naive CD8+ T cells sorted from blood. Reading the label with the study, this specimen's cell subset or site is: CD45RA+CCR7+. The chain is assembled from TRBV10-1 and TRBJ1-6, with the D gene uncertain. The CDR3 here reads CAQRVIEPDNSPLHF. The nucleotide sequence is given as TGCGCCCAGCGCGTCATTGAGCCCGATAATTCACCCCTCCACTTT.